This T cell receptor (beta chain) is drawn from a study of blood T cell repertoires in COVID-19. Across the whole study: Donors in the United States, Italy and Spain gave samples during acute or convalescent COVID-19. T cells, B-cell-depleted T cells, or PBMCs provided the cDNA or gDNA that served as material.

In the original processing: For nucleated cells, counts were estimated from reference gene primer amplification. Some clones are missing from TCRdb's copy, which holds only in-frame ones; the method was immunoSEQ multiplex PCR. Clone size and V and J calls were adopted from that table, with D and trimming inferred from the DNA. This sample yields 65,000 to 75,000 clones, of which about 91% are seen a single time; almost 5% belongs to the top ten. This CDR3 has 10 residues. Germline V lookup: CDR1 MDHEN, CDR2 SYDVKM. Trimming shortened V by 6 bases and J by 2 bases, and 2 bases separated the two germline ends.

Sequenced: peripheral blood. This rearrangement joins TRBV28 to TRBJ2-7; D is undetermined. The receptor was derived from a woman in her forties or fifties with active COVID-19. The CDR3 nucleotides read TGTGCCAGCAGCGCCTACGAGCAGTACTTC. Protein: CASSAYEQYF.